This T cell receptor (beta chain) was obtained from a study of cytomegalovirus exposure and HLA in healthy donors. About the research overall: Among the roughly 430 genotyped donors, 65% to 85% were placed in the Caucasian-associated ancestry cluster.

Primers for the PCR totalled 60 Vbeta and 13 Jbeta. TCRdb's table, derived via immunoSEQ multiplex PCR, lists solely in-frame clones and lacks some. The data contain tens of thousands of clones, around 60% of them seen just once; the ten biggest clones take up roughly 22%. CDR1 and CDR2 (germline): MGHRA, YSYEKL. Trimming pared 5 bases from V and 10 bases from J, leaving 23 bases between. There are 16 residues in the CDR3. In the case of this clone: What it binds is not known.

Broader study findings: Rarity held for most TCR sequences, but there were some public TCRs that occurred in many donors.

This TCR was sampled from a man over 45 in good health and CMV-seropositive. The material sequenced was PBMCs. The chain has TRBV4-1 and TRBJ1-4; D might be TRBD1 (5 bases). CDR3 bases: TGCGCCAGCAGCTCACGGACAAAGGCTGAGCGTGGAAAACTGTTTTTT. It encodes CASSSRTKAERGKLFF.